This passage covers 3 T cell receptor beta chains from one sample sequenced in a study of cytomegalovirus exposure and HLA in healthy donors. Amplification used 60 Vbeta primers and 13 Jbeta primers. TCRdb's copy holds only in-frame clones and misses some; the assay was immunoSEQ multiplex PCR. In the table there are about 160,000 clones, around four fifths of which are singletons. Sequenced material: PBMCs. All receptors come from a man aged 25-45 years in good health and CMV-seronegative.

The chain recombines TRBV10-1 with TRBJ2-2; 9 bases line up with TRBD1. There are 17 residues in the CDR3. Germline-derived CDR1 and CDR2 are WNHNN and SYGVQD (reference sequence). The trim removed 4 bases at V and 1 base at J, leaving 7 bases unmatched. The CDR3 here is CASSGNRGRGNTGELFF. Here the CDR3 DNA reads TGCGCCAGCAGTGGGAACAGGGGGCGCGGGAACACCGGGGAGCTGTTTTTT.

This clone was detected once. This sequence joins TRBV7-8 and TRBJ2-7; TRBD2 agrees at 11 bases. V gave up 6 bases and J gave up 6 bases; unmatched junction bases: 10. This CDR3 is built from 15 residues. The germline V gene encodes CDR1 SGHVS and CDR2 FQNEAQ. CDR3 coding DNA: TGTGCCAGCAGGAACATGCTAGCGGGGGGACCCGAGCAGTACTTC. This gives the protein CASRNMLAGGPEQYF.

This clone was counted a few times. This chain links TRBV19 with TRBJ1-1; 8 bases agree with TRBD1. This CDR3 spans 13 amino acids. Germline lookup yields CDR1 LNHDA and CDR2 SQIVND (reference sequence). After removal of 8 bases from V and 1 base from J, the junction contained 3 bases not matched to a gene. The CDR3, as DNA: TGTGCCAGTTGGACAGGGAGGAACACTGAAGCTTTCTTT. This codes for CASWTGRNTEAFF.